This T cell receptor (beta chain) was identified in a study of liver allograft versus peripheral blood T cells. The wider study: In transplanted livers, T cell receptor repertoires were compared with those found in the recipients' peripheral blood.

Remarks on this clonotype: This may be a read error: a much more frequent sequence differs by one nucleotide.

V lost 7 bases to trimming and J lost 0 bases, with 19 bases between them. Germline CDR1 is MNHNS and CDR2 is SASEGT. The CDR3 is made up of 17 amino acids. From the reads, TCRdb called clonotypes with MiXCR, one entry per CDR3 protein. The sample carries several thousand distinct CDR3 sequences, over 12% recorded once. This receptor was obtained from a human patient who had a liver transplant. A share of the T cells may be of graft donor origin. The V call is TRBV6-1, the J call TRBJ1-5; weak D call: TRBD1 (5 bases). The CDR3 is CASITHGGGNSNQPQHF. CDR3 coding DNA: TGTGCCAGCATTACCCACGGGGGGGGAAATAGCAATCAGCCCCAGCATTTT.